The present T cell receptor beta chain was sequenced within a study of breast tumors, draining lymph nodes, adjacent tissues. Samples came from axillary lymph nodes draining the breast cancer. V lost 4 bases, J lost 4 bases, and 14 bases lay in between. Per the germline V gene, CDR1 is SQVTM and CDR2 is ANQGSEA. The CDR3 totals 13 residues. TCRdb analysed the multiplex PCR reads with MiXCR anew, one entry per CDR3 protein. The table records hundreds of thousands of distinct CDR3 sequences, 32% of them present only once. This clonotype was detected ten times or more. This sequence was found in a female donor with breast cancer. Some clones in this sample may be carry-over from other donors' samples. The sequenced sample was axillary lymph node tissue. The chain combines TRBV29-1 with TRBJ2-7; D is uncertain. CDR3 region: CSVVGSTAYEQYF. As DNA, the CDR3 is TGCAGCGTTGTAGGTAGTACGGCTTACGAGCAGTACTTC.